The clone carrying this TCR beta chain was observed a single time. Its cognate antigen is unknown. This may arise from a read error, as a much more abundant clone is one base away. The sample comes from a study of blood T cells in healthy people across ages. Study results and caveats: Higher diversity and more naive CD4+ cells were features of long-lived donors, compared to aged donors.

The authors drew around 9.3 milliliters of peripheral blood from each donor. Together with a sample-barcoded 5' primer, a J-beta primer mix was included in a second PCR lasting roughly 7 to 11 cycles. MiXCR, applied by TCRdb to the 5' RACE reads, yields one record per CDR3 protein. The table has about 1.7 million distinct CDR3 sequences, roughly 27% seen once. Germline V gene sequence: CDR1 DFQATT, CDR2 SNEGSKA (reference sequence). V was trimmed by 3 bases and J by 13 bases, leaving 28 bases between them. The CDR3 has 16 residues. Sequencing was done on a sample of blood. The sequence was collected from a woman in her twenties or thirties in good health. The chain links TRBV20-1 to TRBJ2-4; D possibly corresponds to TRBD2 (8 bases). The CDR3 coding sequence is TGCAGTGCTAGGGTAGCGGGGAGAGGGGGCAGAGAGTCCCAGTACTTC. It is translated as CSARVAGRGGRESQYF.